Listed below are T cell receptor beta chains from one sample, sequenced in a study of T cells in narcolepsy. Here immunoSEQ multiplex PCR was the method, and the copy in TCRdb shows in-frame clones only, minus some. The table includes under 20,000 clones, around 86% detected once. Sequenced input: memory (CD45RA-) CD4+ T cells from blood. These receptor sequences come from a human donor in good health. Each CDR3 is given with its conserved first and last residue. D genes are given only for firm matches. Part of the rows lack a size; the others show once, few, many or a class for expanded clones.

v_gene	d_gene	abundance	j_gene	CDR3nt	CDR3aa
TRBV7-9	TRBD1	few	TRBJ1-1	TGTGCCAGCAGCCTCGGACAGGGGAAAGCTTTCTTT	CASSLGQGKAFF
TRBV6-5	.	.	TRBJ2-2	TGTGCCAGCAGTTACGCAGCGGGTGGGAACACCGGGGAGCTGTTTTTT	CASSYAAGGNTGELFF
TRBV12-5	TRBD2	.	TRBJ2-2	TGTGCTAGTGGTTTGACCCGACTAGCGTCCGGGGAGCTGTTTTTT	CASGLTRLASGELFF
TRBV5-1	.	.	TRBJ1-6	TGCGCCAGCAGCTTGGAGGGCAGGATGAGTTCACCCCTCCACTTT	CASSLEGRMSSPLHF
TRBV5-8	TRBD1	.	TRBJ1-2	TGTGCCAGCGAGATCAGGGGGCGGTTCTATGGCTACACCTTC	CASEIRGRFYGYTF
TRBV7-9	.	once	TRBJ2-4	TGTGCCAGCAGCCGACGAACGGGGACAACTGTCCTAGCCAAAAACATTCAGTACTTC	CASSRRTGTTVLAKNIQYF
TRBV11-3	.	.	TRBJ1-1	TGTGCCAGCAGCTTAACGGCGAACACTGAAGCTTTCTTT	CASSLTANTEAFF
TRBV19	.	.	TRBJ1-1	TGTGCCAGTACCTCTCTGGCGGGGGCGAGCACTGAAGCTTTCTTT	CASTSLAGASTEAFF
TRBV7-9	.	few	TRBJ1-4	TGTGCCAGCAGCTCGGCCAGGGATGAGGAAAAACTGTTTTTT	CASSSARDEEKLFF
TRBV14	TRBD2	few	TRBJ2-7	TGTGCCAGCAGCCAAGACCCGGGGGGATTGGCCGAGCAGTACTTC	CASSQDPGGLAEQYF
TRBV10-3	TRBD2	.	TRBJ2-1	TGTGCCATCAGCCTTACTAGCGGGGATCCCAATGAGCAGTTCTTC	CAISLTSGDPNEQFF
TRBV10-1	.	.	TRBJ2-5	TGCGCCAGCAGTGAAAACATTAGGGAAACCCAGTACTTC	CASSENIRETQYF
TRBV18	.	.	TRBJ2-7	TGTGCCAGCTCACCAAGAGATGCGTGGGAGCAGTACTTC	CASSPRDAWEQYF
TRBV18	.	.	TRBJ2-1	TGTGCCAGCTCACCAGAGGGCCTCTCCTACAATGAGCAGTTCTTC	CASSPEGLSYNEQFF
TRBV30	TRBD2	.	TRBJ2-3	TGTGCCTGTAGCGGGACCACAGATACGCAGTATTTT	CACSGTTDTQYF